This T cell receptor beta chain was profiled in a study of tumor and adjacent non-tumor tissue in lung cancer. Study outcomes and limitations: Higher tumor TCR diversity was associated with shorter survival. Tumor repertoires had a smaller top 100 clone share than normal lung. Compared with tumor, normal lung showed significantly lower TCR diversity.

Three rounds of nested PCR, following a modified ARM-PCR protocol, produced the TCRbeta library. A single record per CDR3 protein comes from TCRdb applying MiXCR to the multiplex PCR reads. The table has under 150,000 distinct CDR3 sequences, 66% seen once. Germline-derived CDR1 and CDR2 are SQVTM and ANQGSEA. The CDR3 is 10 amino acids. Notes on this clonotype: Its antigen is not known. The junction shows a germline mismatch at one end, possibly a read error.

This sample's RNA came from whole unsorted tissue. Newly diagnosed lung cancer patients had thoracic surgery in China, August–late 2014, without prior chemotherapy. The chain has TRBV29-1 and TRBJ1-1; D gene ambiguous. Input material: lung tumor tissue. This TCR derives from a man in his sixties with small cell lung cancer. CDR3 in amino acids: CIASETDAFF. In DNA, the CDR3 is TGCATCGCGTCGGAGACTGATGCTTTCTTT.